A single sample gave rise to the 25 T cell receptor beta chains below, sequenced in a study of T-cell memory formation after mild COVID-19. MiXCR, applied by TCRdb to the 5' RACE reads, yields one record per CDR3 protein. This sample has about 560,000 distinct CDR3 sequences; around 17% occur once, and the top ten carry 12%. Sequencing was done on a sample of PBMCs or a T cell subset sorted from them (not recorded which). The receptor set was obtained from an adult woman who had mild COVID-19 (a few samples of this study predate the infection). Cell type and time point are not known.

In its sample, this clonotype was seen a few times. CDR3 DNA: TGTGCCATCAGTGAGGTAGATACGCAGTATTTT. It translates to CAISEVDTQYF. The chain joins TRBV10-3 to TRBJ2-3; D remains unclear. Trimming removed 2 bases from V and 5 bases from J, with 2 bases in between. The length of the CDR3 is 11 residues. Germline V gene data show CDR1 as ENHRY and CDR2 as SYGVKD.

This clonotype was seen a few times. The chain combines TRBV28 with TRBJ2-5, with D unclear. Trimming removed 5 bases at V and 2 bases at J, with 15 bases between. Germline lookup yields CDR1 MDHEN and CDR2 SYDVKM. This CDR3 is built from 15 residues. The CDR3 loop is CASSPRWITQETQYF. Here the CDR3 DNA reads TGTGCCAGCAGTCCCCGCTGGATCACTCAAGAGACCCAGTACTTC.

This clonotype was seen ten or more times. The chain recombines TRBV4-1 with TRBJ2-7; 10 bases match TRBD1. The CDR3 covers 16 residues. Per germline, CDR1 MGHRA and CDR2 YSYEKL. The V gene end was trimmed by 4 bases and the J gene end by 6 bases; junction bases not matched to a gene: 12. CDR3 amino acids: CASSRLNRDRGGEQYF. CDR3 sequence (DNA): TGCGCCAGCAGCCGCTTAAACCGGGACAGGGGTGGCGAGCAGTACTTC.

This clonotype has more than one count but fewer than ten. The DNA for the CDR3 is TGCAGCGTTGAGACCCTGAGGGAAGCTTTCTTT. Translated, it gives CSVETLREAFF. This chain joins TRBV29-1 and TRBJ1-1; D uncertain. Trimming cost V 3 bases and J 8 bases, with 10 bases left between them. This CDR3 is 11 amino acids long. The germline CDR1 and CDR2 sequences are SQVTM and ANQGSEA.

The CDR3 is CSATGQNTEAFF. Written as DNA, the CDR3 is TGCAGTGCTACCGGACAGAACACTGAAGCTTTCTTT. This sequence joins TRBV20-1 and TRBJ1-1, with TRBD1 as a possible D gene (5 bases). The CDR3 covers 12 residues. The V end was cut by 4 bases, the J end by 1 base, with 7 bases between. From germline, CDR1 is DFQATT and CDR2 SNEGSKA (reference sequence).

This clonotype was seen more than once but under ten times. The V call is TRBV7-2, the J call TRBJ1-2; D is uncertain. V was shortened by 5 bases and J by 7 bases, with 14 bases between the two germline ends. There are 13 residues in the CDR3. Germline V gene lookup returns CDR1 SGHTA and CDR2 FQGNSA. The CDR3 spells CASSRVGAGGYTF. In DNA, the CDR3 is TGTGCCAGCAGCCGCGTCGGTGCTGGTGGCTACACCTTC.

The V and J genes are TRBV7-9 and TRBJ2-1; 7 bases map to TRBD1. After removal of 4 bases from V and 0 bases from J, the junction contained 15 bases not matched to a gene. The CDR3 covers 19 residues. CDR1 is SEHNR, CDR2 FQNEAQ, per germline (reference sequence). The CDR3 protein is CASSSPGTDREDSYNEQFF. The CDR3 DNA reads TGTGCCAGCAGCTCTCCTGGGACAGACCGGGAAGACTCCTACAATGAGCAGTTCTTC. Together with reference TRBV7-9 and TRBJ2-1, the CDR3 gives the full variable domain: DTGVSQNPRHKITKRGQNVTFRCDPISEHNRLYWYRQTLGQGPEFLTYFQNEAQLEKSRLLSDRFSAERPKGSFSTLEIQRTEQGDSAMYLCASSSPGTDREDSYNEQFFGPGTRLTVL.

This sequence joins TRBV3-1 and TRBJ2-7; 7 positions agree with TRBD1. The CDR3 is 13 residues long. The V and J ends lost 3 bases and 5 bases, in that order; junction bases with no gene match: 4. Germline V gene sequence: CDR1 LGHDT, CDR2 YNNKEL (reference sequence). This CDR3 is CASSQDRFNEQYF. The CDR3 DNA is TGTGCCAGCAGCCAGGACAGGTTCAACGAGCAGTACTTC.

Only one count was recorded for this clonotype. CDR3 coding DNA: TGCGCCAGCAGCTTGGTAGGGCGGGGGGGCGGCTACAATGAGCAGTTCTTC. This gives the protein CASSLVGRGGGYNEQFF. J is TRBJ2-1 and V is TRBV5-1; the match to TRBD2 covers 9 bases. CDR1 and CDR2 from the germline V gene are SGHRS and YFSETQ. The CDR3 is 17 residues long. Trimming took 0 bases from V and 3 from J; bases not matched to a gene: 7.

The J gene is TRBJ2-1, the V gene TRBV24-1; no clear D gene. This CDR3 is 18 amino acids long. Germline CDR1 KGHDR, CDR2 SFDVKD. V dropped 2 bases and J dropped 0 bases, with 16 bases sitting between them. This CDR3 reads CATSDSQRTASSYNEQFF. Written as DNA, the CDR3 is TGTGCCACCAGTGATTCGCAACGGACCGCAAGCTCCTACAATGAGCAGTTCTTC.

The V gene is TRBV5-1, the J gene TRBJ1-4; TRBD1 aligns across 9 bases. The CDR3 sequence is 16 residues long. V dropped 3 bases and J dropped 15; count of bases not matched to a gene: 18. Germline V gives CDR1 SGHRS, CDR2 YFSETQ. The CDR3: CASSSTSGTGMQSLFF. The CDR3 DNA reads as TGCGCCAGCAGCTCGACCTCCGGGACAGGGATGCAGTCATTGTTTTTT. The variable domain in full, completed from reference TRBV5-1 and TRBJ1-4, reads KAGVTQTPRYLIKTRGQQVTLSCSPISGHRSVSWYQQTPGQGLQFLFEYFSETQRNKGNFPGRFSGRQFSNSRSEMNVSTLELGDSALYLCASSSTSGTGMQSLFFGSGTQLSVL.

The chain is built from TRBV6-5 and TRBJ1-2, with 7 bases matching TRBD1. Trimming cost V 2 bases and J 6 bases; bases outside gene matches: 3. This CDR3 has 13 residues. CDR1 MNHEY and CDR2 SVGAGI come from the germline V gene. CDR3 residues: CASSYRGLDGYTF. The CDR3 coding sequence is TGTGCCAGCAGTTACAGGGGGCTCGATGGCTACACCTTC.

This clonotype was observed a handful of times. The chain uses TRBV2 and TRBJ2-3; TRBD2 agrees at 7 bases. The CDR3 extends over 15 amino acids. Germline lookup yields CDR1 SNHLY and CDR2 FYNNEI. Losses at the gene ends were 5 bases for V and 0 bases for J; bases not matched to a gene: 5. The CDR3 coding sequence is TGTGCCAGCAGTCGGGACTACTCAAGCACAGATACGCAGTATTTT. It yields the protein CASSRDYSSTDTQYF.

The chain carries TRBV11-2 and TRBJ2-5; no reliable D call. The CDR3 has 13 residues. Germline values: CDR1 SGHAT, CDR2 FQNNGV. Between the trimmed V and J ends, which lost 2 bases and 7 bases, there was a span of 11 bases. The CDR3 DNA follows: TGTGCCAGCAGCTTAAATAGCCGTGGGACCCAGTACTTC. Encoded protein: CASSLNSRGTQYF.

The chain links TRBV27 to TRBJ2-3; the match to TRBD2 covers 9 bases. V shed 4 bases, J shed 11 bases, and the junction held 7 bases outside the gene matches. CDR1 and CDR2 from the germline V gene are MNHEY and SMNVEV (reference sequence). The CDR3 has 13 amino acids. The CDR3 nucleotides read TGTGCCAGCAGTTCCTGGGCGGGGGGGGTGCAGTATTTT. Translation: CASSSWAGGVQYF.

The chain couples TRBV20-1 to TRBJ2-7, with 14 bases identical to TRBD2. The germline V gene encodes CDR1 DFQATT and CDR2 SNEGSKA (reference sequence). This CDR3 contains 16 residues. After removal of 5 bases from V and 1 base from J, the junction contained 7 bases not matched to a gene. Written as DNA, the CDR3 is TGCAGTGCTGTGACTAGCGGGAGGGCCAAGTCCTACGAGCAGTACTTC. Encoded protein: CSAVTSGRAKSYEQYF.

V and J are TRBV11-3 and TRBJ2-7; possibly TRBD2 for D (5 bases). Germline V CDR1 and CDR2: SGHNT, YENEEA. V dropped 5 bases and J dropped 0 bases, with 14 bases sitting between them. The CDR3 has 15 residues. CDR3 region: CASSISVGSSYEQYF. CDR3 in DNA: TGTGCCAGCAGCATTTCGGTAGGGAGCTCCTACGAGCAGTACTTC.

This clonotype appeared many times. This CDR3 reads CASSSTRQQETQYF. CDR3 bases: TGTGCCAGCAGCTCCACCCGACAGCAAGAGACCCAGTACTTC. This sequence joins TRBV7-6 and TRBJ2-5, with D possibly being TRBD1 (5 bases). V lost 4 bases to trimming and J lost 2 bases, with 11 bases between them. Germline V gene lookup returns CDR1 SGHVS and CDR2 FNYEAQ. The CDR3 is 14 residues long.

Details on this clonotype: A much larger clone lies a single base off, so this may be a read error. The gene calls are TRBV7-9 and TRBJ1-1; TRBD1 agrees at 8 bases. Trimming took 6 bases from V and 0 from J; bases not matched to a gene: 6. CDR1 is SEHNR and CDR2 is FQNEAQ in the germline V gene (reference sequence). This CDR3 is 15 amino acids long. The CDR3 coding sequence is TGTGCCAGCAGACCTTGGACAGGGATGAACACTGAAGCTTTCTTT. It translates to CASRPWTGMNTEAFF.

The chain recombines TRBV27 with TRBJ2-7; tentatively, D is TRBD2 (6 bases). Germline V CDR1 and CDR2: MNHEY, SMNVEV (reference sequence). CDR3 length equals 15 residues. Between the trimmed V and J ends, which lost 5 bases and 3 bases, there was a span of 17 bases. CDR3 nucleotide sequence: TGTGCCAGCAGTCCTGGGGGGACTGGCGTCTACGAGCAGTACTTC. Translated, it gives CASSPGGTGVYEQYF.

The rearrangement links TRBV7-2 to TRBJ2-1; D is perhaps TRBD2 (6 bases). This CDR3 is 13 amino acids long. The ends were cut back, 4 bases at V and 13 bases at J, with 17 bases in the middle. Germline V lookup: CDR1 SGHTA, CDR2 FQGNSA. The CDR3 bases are TGTGCCAGCAGCTCGGACTACCGTGGTATTCAGTTCTTC. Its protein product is CASSSDYRGIQFF.

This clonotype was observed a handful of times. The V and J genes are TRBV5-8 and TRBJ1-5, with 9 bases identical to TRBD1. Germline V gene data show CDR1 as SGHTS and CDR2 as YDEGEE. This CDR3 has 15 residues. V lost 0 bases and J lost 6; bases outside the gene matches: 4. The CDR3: CASSLAGTGFQPQHF. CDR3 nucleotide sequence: TGTGCCAGCAGCTTGGCCGGGACAGGGTTTCAGCCCCAGCATTTT.

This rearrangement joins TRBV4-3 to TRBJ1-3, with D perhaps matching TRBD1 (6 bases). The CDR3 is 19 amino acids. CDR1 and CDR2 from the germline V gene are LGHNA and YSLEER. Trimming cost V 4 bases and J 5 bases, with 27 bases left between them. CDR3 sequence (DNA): TGCGCCAGCAGCCGGGGGCGTTGGGGTCCAGGCTCTTACCGAAACACCATATATTTT. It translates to CASSRGRWGPGSYRNTIYF.

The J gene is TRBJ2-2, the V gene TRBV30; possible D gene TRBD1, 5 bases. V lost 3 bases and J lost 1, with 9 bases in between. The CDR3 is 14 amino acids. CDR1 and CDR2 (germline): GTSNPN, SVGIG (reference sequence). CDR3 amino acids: CAWRDNWNTGELFF. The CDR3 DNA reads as TGTGCCTGGAGGGACAATTGGAACACCGGGGAGCTGTTTTTT.

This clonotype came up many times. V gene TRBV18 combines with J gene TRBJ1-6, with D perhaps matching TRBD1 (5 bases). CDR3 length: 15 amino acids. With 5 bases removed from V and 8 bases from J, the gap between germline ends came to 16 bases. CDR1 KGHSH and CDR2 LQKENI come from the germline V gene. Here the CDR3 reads CASSSGRGLDSPLHF. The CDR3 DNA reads TGTGCCAGCTCATCGGGAAGGGGATTGGATTCACCCCTCCACTTT.